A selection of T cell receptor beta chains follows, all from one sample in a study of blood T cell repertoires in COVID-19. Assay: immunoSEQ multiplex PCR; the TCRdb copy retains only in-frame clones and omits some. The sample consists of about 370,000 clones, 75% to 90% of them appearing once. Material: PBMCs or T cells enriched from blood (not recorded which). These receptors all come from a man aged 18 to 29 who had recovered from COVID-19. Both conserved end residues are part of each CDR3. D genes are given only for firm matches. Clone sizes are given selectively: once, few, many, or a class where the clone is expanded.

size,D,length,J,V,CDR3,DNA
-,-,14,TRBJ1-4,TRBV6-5,CASRTGPQDEKLFF,TGTGCCAGCAGAACAGGCCCCCAAGATGAAAAACTGTTTTTT
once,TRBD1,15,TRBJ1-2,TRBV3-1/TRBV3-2,CASSYGQGESYGYTF,TGTGCCAGCAGTTACGGACAGGGAGAAAGCTATGGCTACACCTTC
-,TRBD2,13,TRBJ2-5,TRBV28,CASSGGALKTQYF,TGTGCCAGCTCGGGGGGGGCCTTGAAGACCCAGTACTTC
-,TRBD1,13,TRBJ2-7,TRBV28,CASRVKGAREQYF,TGTGCCAGCAGGGTAAAGGGGGCTCGGGAGCAGTACTTC
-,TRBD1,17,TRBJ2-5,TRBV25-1,CASSEVGVQGAGETQYF,TGTGCCAGCAGTGAAGTAGGTGTGCAGGGGGCAGGGGAGACCCAGTACTTC
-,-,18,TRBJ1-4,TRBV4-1,CASSQDHRRTATNEKLFF,TGCGCCAGCAGCCAAGATCATCGGAGAACTGCAACTAATGAAAAACTGTTTTTT
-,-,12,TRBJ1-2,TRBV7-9,CASSPSNYGYTF,TGTGCCAGCAGCCCGTCTAACTATGGCTACACCTTC
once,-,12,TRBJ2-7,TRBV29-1,CSVAQADYEQYF,TGCAGCGTTGCCCAGGCCGACTACGAGCAGTACTTC
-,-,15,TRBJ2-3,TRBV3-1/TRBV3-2,CASSHLRGHTDTQYF,TGTGCCAGCAGCCATCTGCGGGGCCACACAGATACGCAGTATTTT
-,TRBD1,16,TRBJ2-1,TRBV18,CASSPPTGSTSNEQFF,TGTGCCAGCTCACCGCCGACAGGGTCCACTTCCAATGAGCAGTTCTTC
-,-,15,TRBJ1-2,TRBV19,CASTGTQNSFYGYTF,TGTGCCAGTACGGGGACACAGAACTCCTTCTATGGCTACACCTTC
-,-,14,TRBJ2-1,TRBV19,CASSIQIADNEQFF,TGTGCCAGTAGTATTCAAATAGCGGACAATGAGCAGTTCTTC
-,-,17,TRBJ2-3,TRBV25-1,CASSEAGAGPRTDTQYF,TGTGCCAGCAGTGAAGCGGGGGCAGGACCCCGCACAGATACGCAGTATTTT
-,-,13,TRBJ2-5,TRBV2,CASSGLAQETQYF,TGTGCCAGCAGTGGCCTAGCCCAAGAGACCCAGTACTTC
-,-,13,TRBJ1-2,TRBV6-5,CASSPGWNYGYTF,TGTGCCAGCTCCCCAGGGTGGAACTATGGCTACACCTTC
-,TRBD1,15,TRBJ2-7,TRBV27,CASSPSGQVSYEQYF,TGTGCCAGCAGTCCATCGGGACAGGTTTCCTACGAGCAGTACTTC
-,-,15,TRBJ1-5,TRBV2,CASSAGDTSNQPQHF,TGTGCCAGCAGCGCCGGGGACACGAGCAATCAGCCCCAGCATTTT
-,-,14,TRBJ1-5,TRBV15,CATSRVTGNQPQHF,TGTGCCACCAGCAGAGTAACAGGCAATCAGCCCCAGCATTTT
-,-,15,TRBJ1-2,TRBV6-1,CASSDPTRGNYGYTF,TGTGCCAGCAGTGATCCTACTCGAGGGAACTATGGCTACACCTTC
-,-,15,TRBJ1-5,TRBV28,CASSSLVYSNQPQHF,TGTGCCAGCAGTTCTCTTGTTTATAGCAATCAGCCCCAGCATTTT
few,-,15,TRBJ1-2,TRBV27,CASSSFSPGVDGYTF,TGTGCCAGCAGTTCCTTTTCTCCGGGGGTGGATGGCTACACCTTC
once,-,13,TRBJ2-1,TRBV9,CASSGGLGFEQFF,TGTGCCAGCAGCGGAGGGCTAGGTTTTGAGCAGTTCTTC
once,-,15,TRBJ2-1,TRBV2,CASSGSKVPNNEQFF,TGTGCCAGCAGCGGTTCCAAAGTCCCCAACAATGAGCAGTTCTTC
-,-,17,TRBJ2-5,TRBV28,CASSHPPAADRQETQYF,TGTGCCAGCAGCCACCCACCGGCGGCCGATCGACAAGAGACCCAGTACTTC
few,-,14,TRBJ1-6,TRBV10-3,CAISTGQGYRPLHF,TGTGCCATCAGCACGGGACAAGGGTATCGACCCCTCCACTTT
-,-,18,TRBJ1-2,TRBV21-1,CASSKEVGDRDPNYGYTF,TGTGCCAGCAGCAAAGAGGTGGGGGACAGGGACCCTAACTATGGCTACACCTTC
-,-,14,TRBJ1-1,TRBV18,CASLKGQLNTEAFF,TGTGCCAGCTTAAAAGGACAGCTGAACACTGAAGCTTTCTTT
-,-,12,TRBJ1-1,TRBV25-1,CASSEWGGRAFF,TGTGCCAGCAGTGAATGGGGGGGGAGGGCTTTCTTT
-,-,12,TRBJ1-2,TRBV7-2,CASSTNRAGYTF,TGTGCCAGCAGCACAAACAGGGCTGGCTACACCTTC
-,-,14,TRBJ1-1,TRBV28,CASSLGQANTEAFF,TGTGCCAGCAGTTTGGGGCAGGCGAACACTGAAGCTTTCTTT
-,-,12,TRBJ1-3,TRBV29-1,CSVSREGNTIYF,TGCAGCGTCTCCCGGGAAGGAAACACCATATATTTT
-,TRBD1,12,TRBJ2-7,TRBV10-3,CAISTGTGAWDF,TGTGCCATCAGTACCGGGACAGGGGCCTGGGACTTC
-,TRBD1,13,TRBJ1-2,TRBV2,CASGTGQGRGYTF,TGTGCCAGCGGGACAGGACAAGGGCGCGGCTACACCTTC
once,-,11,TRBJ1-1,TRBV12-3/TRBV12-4,CASSPNTEAFF,TGTGCCAGCAGTCCTAACACTGAAGCTTTCTTT
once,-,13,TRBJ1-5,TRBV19,CASRRQHNQPQHF,TGTGCCAGTAGGCGACAGCACAATCAGCCCCAGCATTTT
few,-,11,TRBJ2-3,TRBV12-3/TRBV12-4,CASSTADTQYF,TGTGCCAGCAGTACAGCAGATACGCAGTATTTT
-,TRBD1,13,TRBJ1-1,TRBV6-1,CASSEARDSEAFF,TGTGCCAGCAGTGAAGCGAGGGACAGTGAAGCTTTCTTT
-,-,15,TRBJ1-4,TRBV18,CASSPPGSQGEKLFF,TGTGCCAGCTCACCACCAGGGAGCCAAGGTGAAAAACTGTTTTTT
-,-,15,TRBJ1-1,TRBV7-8,CASSLELTRAGEAFF,TGTGCCAGCAGCTTAGAATTAACTAGGGCAGGAGAAGCTTTCTTT
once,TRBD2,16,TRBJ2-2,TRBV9,CASSVYSGASTGELFF,TGTGCCAGCAGCGTATACAGCGGGGCCAGCACCGGGGAGCTGTTTTTT
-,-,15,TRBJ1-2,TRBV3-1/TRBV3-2,CASSQGMSGSYGYTF,TGTGCCAGCAGCCAAGGGATGTCAGGGTCCTATGGCTACACCTTC
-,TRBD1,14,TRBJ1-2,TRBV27,CASSLDGTGYGYTF,TGTGCCAGCAGTTTAGATGGGACAGGTTACGGCTACACCTTC